These T cell receptor beta chains were read from a single sample in a study of Graves' ophthalmopathy and Graves' hyperthyroidism. A single record per CDR3 protein comes from TCRdb applying MiXCR to the multiplex PCR reads. The sample consists of almost 400,000 distinct CDR3 sequences, 18% of them appearing once. Sequencing was done on a sample of peripheral blood. The receptors shown here come from a young woman with Graves' ophthalmopathy. Both conserved end residues are part of each CDR3. D genes are given only for firm matches. Clone size appears in some rows only: once, few, many, or a class for an expanded clone.

j_call	clone_size	v_call	d_call	cdr3_aa	cdr3_nt
TRBJ1-1	many	TRBV10-2	NA	CASRDTGTPRGTEAFF	TGCGCCAGCAGAGACACCGGGACACCTCGGGGGACTGAAGCTTTCTTT
TRBJ2-5	NA	TRBV7-3	NA	CASSSTLRGCYETQYF	TGTGCCAGCAGCTCGACCCTCAGGGGTTGTTACGAGACCCAGTACTTC
TRBJ2-2	many	TRBV29-1	TRBD1	CSGARGLGTGELFF	TGCAGCGGAGCCAGGGGGCTCGGGACCGGGGAGCTGTTTTTT
TRBJ2-7	many	TRBV24-1	NA	CATSDRYYEQYF	TGTGCCACCAGTGACCGCTACTACGAGCAGTACTTC
TRBJ2-5	NA	TRBV11-3	TRBD1	CASCRGFRETQYF	TGTGCCAGCTGCAGGGGGTTTCGAGAGACCCAGTACTTC
TRBJ2-7	NA	TRBV12-3/TRBV12-4	TRBD2	CASSFESGGYEQYF	TGTGCCAGCAGTTTTGAAAGCGGGGGATACGAGCAGTACTTC
TRBJ2-7	NA	TRBV5-1	NA	CASSLARSEYEQYF	TGCGCCAGCAGCTTGGCCAGGTCCGAATACGAGCAGTACTTC
TRBJ2-7	NA	TRBV6-5	NA	CASSTDALAPYEQYF	TGTGCCAGCAGTACCGACGCGTTGGCGCCCTACGAGCAGTACTTC
TRBJ1-5	many	TRBV18	TRBD1	CASSPRQGDNQPQHF	TGTGCCAGCTCACCGCGACAGGGGGACAATCAGCCCCAGCATTTT
TRBJ1-1	many	TRBV7-2	NA	CASSPKTVMNTEAFF	TGTGCCAGCAGCCCCAAGACAGTCATGAACACTGAAGCTTTCTTT
TRBJ2-5	many	TRBV9	TRBD2	CASSGAGVEETQYF	TGTGCCAGCAGCGGAGCGGGAGTAGAAGAGACCCAGTACTTC
TRBJ2-7	many	TRBV6-1	TRBD1	CASRKGTVGEQYF	TGTGCCAGCAGAAAGGGGACAGTGGGCGAGCAGTACTTC
TRBJ1-1	NA	TRBV6-1	NA	CASDDMNTEAFF	TGTGCCAGTGACGACATGAACACTGAAGCTTTCTTT
TRBJ2-5	many	TRBV7-2	NA	CASSLYRGQETQYF	TGTGCCAGCAGCTTATATAGGGGCCAAGAGACCCAGTACTTC
TRBJ2-2	many	TRBV27	NA	CASSLRRDFYTGELFF	TGTGCCAGCAGTTTACGCCGGGACTTCTATACCGGGGAGCTGTTTTTT
TRBJ1-2	many	TRBV30	NA	CAWSARTDFYGYTF	TGTGCCTGGAGTGCCCGGACGGATTTCTATGGCTACACCTTC
TRBJ2-7	many	TRBV30	NA	CAWSVSGPPYEQYF	TGTGCCTGGAGTGTAAGCGGACCCCCCTACGAGCAGTACTTC
TRBJ2-7	many	TRBV28	TRBD2	CASSFGRGVSKQYF	TGTGCCAGCTCTTTTGGACGGGGGGTATCGAAGCAGTACTTC
TRBJ1-1	many	TRBV6-2/TRBV6-3	NA	CASSYSGMNTEAFF	TGTGCCAGCAGTTACTCAGGGATGAACACTGAAGCTTTCTTT
TRBJ2-6	many	TRBV6-2/TRBV6-3	NA	CASSGPQHVLTF	TGTGCCAGCTCGGGGCCCCAGCACGTCCTGACTTTC
TRBJ2-7	NA	TRBV11-2	NA	CASSLGQGGWYEQYF	TGTGCCAGCAGCTTAGGACAGGGAGGTTGGTACGAGCAGTACTTC
TRBJ2-7	NA	TRBV5-1	NA	CASSLGAARNYEQYF	TGCGCCAGCAGCTTGGGCGCAGCCCGGAATTACGAGCAGTACTTC
TRBJ2-5	NA	TRBV9	NA	CASSVGASARETQYF	TGTGCCAGCAGCGTAGGGGCCTCGGCGAGGGAGACCCAGTACTTC
TRBJ2-7	many	TRBV10-2	NA	CASRDGEHEQYF	TGCGCCAGCAGGGACGGGGAACACGAGCAGTACTTC
TRBJ1-5	many	TRBV27	TRBD1	CASSLSQGLGQPQHF	TGTGCCAGCAGTTTGTCACAGGGGCTAGGTCAGCCCCAGCATTTT
TRBJ2-5	many	TRBV28	NA	CASSSVASRQETQYF	TGTGCCAGCAGTAGTGTGGCTAGTAGACAAGAGACCCAGTACTTC
TRBJ2-7	many	TRBV28	NA	CASSFRKNLTSYEQYF	TGTGCCAGCAGTTTCAGAAAAAACTTAACAAGCTACGAGCAGTACTTC
TRBJ2-7	many	TRBV5-1	TRBD1	CASSPRAGTGAYEQYF	TGCGCCAGCAGCCCGAGGGCCGGGACAGGGGCCTACGAGCAGTACTTC
TRBJ2-5	many	TRBV6-2/TRBV6-3	TRBD2	CASSYSWSSGDQETQYF	TGTGCCAGCAGTTACTCGTGGTCTAGCGGTGACCAAGAGACCCAGTACTTC
TRBJ1-3	few	TRBV7-2	NA	CASSGVAGNTIYF	TGTGCCAGCAGCGGGGTTGCTGGAAACACCATATATTTT
TRBJ1-5	many	TRBV28	TRBD1	CASSLTGWQPQHF	TGTGCCAGCAGCCTGACAGGGTGGCAGCCCCAGCATTTT